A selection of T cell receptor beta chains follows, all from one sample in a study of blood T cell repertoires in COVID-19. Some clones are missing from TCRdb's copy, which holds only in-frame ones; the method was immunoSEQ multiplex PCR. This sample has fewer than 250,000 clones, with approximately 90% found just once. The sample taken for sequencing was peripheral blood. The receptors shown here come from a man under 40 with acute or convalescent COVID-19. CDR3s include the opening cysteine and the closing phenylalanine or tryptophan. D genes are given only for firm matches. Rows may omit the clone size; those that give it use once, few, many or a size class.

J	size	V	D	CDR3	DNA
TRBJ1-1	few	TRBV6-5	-	CASQLVMNTEAFF	TGTGCCAGCCAACTCGTCATGAACACTGAAGCTTTCTTT
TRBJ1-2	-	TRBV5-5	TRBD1	CASRGGTGVNYGYTF	TGTGCCAGCAGGGGAGGGACAGGAGTGAACTATGGCTACACCTTC
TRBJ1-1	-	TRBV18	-	CASSPGTANTEAFF	TGTGCCAGCTCACCTGGGACTGCGAACACTGAAGCTTTCTTT
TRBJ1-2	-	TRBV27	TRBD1	CASSFLGGGYTF	TGTGCCAGCAGTTTCCTAGGGGGCGGCTACACCTTC
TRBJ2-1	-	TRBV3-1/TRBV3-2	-	CASSHYVGRGPNEQFF	TGTGCCAGCAGCCATTATGTAGGCAGGGGACCTAATGAGCAGTTCTTC
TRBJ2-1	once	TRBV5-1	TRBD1	CATGQGAINEQFF	TGCGCCACCGGACAGGGGGCCATCAATGAGCAGTTCTTC
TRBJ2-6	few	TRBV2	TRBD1	CASSERWGTGMVLTF	TGTGCCAGCAGTGAAAGGTGGGGGACAGGAATGGTCCTGACTTTC
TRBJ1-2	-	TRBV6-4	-	CASSRGEGYGYTF	TGTGCCAGCAGCAGGGGAGAAGGGTATGGCTACACCTTC
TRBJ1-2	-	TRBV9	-	CASSSVIGQHYGYTF	TGTGCCAGCAGCTCGGTGATCGGACAGCACTATGGCTACACCTTC
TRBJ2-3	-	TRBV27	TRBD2	CASIGLAGGTSTDTQYF	TGTGCCAGCATTGGGCTAGCGGGAGGTACTAGCACAGATACGCAGTATTTT
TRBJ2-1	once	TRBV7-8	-	CASSLVATSNEQFF	TGTGCCAGCAGCTTAGTAGCGACCTCCAATGAGCAGTTCTTC
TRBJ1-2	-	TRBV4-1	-	CASSQGGRGHGYTF	TGCGCCAGCAGCCAAGGAGGCAGGGGACATGGCTACACCTTC
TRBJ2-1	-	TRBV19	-	CASSGSSYNEQFF	TGTGCCAGTAGTGGGAGCTCCTACAATGAGCAGTTCTTC
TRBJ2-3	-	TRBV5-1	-	CASSAGTATDTQYF	TGCGCCAGCAGCGCGGGGACAGCCACAGATACGCAGTATTTT
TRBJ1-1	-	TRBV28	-	CASMDSLDTEAFF	TGTGCCAGCATGGACAGCTTAGACACTGAAGCTTTCTTT
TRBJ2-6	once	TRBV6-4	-	CASSKQGMTVASSGANVLTF	TGTGCCAGCAGTAAACAGGGTATGACGGTGGCCTCTTCTGGGGCCAACGTCCTGACTTTC
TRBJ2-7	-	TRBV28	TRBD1	CASSKPGQGVYEQYF	TGTGCCAGCAGTAAACCGGGACAGGGAGTCTACGAGCAGTACTTC
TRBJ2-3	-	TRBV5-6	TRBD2	CASSLVTSGRTTDTQYF	TGTGCCAGCAGCTTGGTTACTAGCGGGAGGACCACAGATACGCAGTATTTT
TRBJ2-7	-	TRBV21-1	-	CASSKDSFGTGAEQYF	-
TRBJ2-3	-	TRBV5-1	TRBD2	CASRIRGGTDTQYF	TGCGCCAGCAGGATCCGGGGGGGCACAGATACGCAGTATTTT
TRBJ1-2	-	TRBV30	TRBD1	CAWSVRQGGGYTF	TGTGCCTGGAGTGTACGACAGGGTGGTGGCTACACCTTC
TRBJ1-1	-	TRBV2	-	CASLNQGWSTEAFF	TGTGCCAGCCTAAATCAGGGATGGAGCACTGAAGCTTTCTTT
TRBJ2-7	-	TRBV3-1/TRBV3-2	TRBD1	CASRDSLYEQYF	TGTGCCAGCCGGGACAGCCTCTACGAGCAGTACTTC
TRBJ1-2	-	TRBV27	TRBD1	CASRRTGKTGYTF	TGTGCCAGCAGGAGGACAGGGAAAACTGGCTACACCTTC
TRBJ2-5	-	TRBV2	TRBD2	CASSEVDRASGYQETQYF	TGTGCCAGCAGTGAAGTTGATCGGGCTAGCGGATACCAAGAGACCCAGTACTTC
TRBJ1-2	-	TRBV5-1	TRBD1	CASSSPGQGGGYTF	TGCGCCAGCAGCTCCCCGGGACAGGGAGGAGGCTACACCTTC
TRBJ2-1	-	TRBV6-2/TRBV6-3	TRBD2	CASSPGGANNEQFF	TGTGCCAGCAGCCCGGGGGGGGCTAACAATGAGCAGTTCTTC
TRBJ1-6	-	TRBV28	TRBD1	CASSPIGQGKGSPLHF	TGTGCCAGCAGTCCTATTGGACAGGGGAAAGGTTCACCCCTCCACTTT
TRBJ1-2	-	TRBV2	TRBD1	CASSLRGRGGYTF	TGTGCCAGCAGTCTTAGGGGGCGCGGTGGCTACACCTTC
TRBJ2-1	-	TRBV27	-	CASSSEYNEQFF	TGTGCCAGCAGTAGCGAATACAATGAGCAGTTCTTC
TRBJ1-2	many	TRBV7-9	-	CASSSYTGLSGYGYTF	TGTGCCAGCAGCTCATATACAGGGTTATCGGGCTATGGCTACACCTTC
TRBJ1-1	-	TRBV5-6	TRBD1	CASSGGQGTTEAFF	TGTGCCAGCAGCGGAGGACAGGGGACCACTGAAGCTTTCTTT
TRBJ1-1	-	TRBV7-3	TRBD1	CASRIQGASEAFF	TGTGCCAGCAGAATACAGGGGGCTTCTGAAGCTTTCTTT
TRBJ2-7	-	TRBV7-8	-	CASSLDNPTAYYEQYF	TGTGCCAGCAGCTTAGATAATCCCACAGCTTACTACGAGCAGTACTTC